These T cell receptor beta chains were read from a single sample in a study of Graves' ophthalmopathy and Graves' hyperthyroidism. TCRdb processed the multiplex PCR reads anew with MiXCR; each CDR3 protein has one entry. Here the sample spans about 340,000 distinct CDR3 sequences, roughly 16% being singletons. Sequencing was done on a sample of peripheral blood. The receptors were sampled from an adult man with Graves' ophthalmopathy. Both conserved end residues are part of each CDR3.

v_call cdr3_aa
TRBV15 CATSRELPGPSGNTIYF
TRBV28 CASQTTVEAFF
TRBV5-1 CASSLEGQDYQPQHF
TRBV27 CASWGRGNTEAFF
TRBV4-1 CASSQIPGQGSQPQHF
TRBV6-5 CASSYSLGGPPPYEQYF
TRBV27 CASSPDSSLNTEAFF
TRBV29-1 CSVTGGGNTIYF
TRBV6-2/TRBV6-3 CASTPGTGVVSGYNYGYTF
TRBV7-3 CASSLRGAGEQYF
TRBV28 CASSSPGLAGGSGANVLTF
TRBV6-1 CASSEAGGSYGYTF
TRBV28 CASSSRTGVFSYEQYF
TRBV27 CASSKTGGVYEQYF
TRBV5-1 CASSLTASSEQYF
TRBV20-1 CSAPNPGLTSGAGELFF
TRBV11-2 CASSISGRARTTEAFF